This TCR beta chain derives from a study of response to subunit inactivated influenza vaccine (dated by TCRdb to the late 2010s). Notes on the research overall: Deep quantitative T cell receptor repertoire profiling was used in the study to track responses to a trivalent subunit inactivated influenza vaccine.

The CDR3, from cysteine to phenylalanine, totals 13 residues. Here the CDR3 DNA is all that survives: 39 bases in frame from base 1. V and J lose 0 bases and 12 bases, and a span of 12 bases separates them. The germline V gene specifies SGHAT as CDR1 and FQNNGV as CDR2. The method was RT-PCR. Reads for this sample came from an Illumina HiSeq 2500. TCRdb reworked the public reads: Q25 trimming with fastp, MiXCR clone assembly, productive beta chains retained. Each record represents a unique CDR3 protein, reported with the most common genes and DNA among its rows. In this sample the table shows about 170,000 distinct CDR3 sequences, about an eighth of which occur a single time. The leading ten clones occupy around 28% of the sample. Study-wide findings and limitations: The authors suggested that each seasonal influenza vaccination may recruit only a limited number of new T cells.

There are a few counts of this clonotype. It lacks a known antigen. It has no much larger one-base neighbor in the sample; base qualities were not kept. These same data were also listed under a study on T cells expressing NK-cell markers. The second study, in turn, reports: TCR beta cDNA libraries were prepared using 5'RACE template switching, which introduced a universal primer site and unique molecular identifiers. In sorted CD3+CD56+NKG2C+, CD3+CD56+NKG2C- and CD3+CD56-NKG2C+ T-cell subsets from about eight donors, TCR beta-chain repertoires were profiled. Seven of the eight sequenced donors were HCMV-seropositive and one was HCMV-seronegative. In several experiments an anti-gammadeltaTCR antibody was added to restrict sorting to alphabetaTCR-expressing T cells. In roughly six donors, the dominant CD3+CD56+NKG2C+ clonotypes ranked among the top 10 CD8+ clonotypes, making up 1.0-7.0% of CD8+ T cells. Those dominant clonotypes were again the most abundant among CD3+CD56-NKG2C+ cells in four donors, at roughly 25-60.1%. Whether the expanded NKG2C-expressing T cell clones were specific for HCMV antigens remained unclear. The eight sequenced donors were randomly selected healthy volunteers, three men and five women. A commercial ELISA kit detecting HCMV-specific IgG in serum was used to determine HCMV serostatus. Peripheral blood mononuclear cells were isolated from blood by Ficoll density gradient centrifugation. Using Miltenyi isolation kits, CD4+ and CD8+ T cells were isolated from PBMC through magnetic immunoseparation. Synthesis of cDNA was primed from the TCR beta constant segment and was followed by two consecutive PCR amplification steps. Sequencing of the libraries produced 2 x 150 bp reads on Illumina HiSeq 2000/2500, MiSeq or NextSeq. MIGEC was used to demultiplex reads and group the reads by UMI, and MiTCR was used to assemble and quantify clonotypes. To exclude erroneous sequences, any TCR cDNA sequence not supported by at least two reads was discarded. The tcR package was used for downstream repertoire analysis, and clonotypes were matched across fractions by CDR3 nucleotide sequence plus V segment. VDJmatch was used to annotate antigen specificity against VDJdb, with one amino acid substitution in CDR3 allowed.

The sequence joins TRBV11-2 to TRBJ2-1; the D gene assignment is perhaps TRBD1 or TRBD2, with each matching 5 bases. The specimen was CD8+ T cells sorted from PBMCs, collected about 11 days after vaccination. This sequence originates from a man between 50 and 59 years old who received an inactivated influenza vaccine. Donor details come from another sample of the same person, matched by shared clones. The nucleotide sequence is TGTGCCAGCAGCTTAGACGGGGCTAGCAGGCAGTTCTTC. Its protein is CASSLDGASRQFF.